This TCR beta chain was sequenced for a study of blood T cell repertoires in COVID-19. Study-level information: T cells, B-cell-depleted T cells, or PBMCs provided the cDNA or gDNA that served as material.

Individuals aged about 18 to 90 years were recruited from 24 US areas. V lost 5 bases to trimming and J lost 5 bases; unmatched junction nucleotides: 13. This CDR3 is built from 17 residues. In germline, CDR1 is MNHEY, CDR2 SMNVEV (reference sequence). Here immunoSEQ multiplex PCR was the method, and the copy in TCRdb shows in-frame clones only, minus some. In the table there are more than 300,000 clones, 88% of which are singletons. In its sample, this clone was seen once. This chain joins TRBV27 and TRBJ1-1; 11 nucleotides line up with TRBD1. Sequencing input: PBMCs or T cells enriched from blood (not recorded which). The sequence was obtained from a woman in her late teens or twenties who had recovered from COVID-19. The CDR3 here is CASSPLYRGQGGTEAFF. In DNA form, the CDR3 reads TGTGCCAGCAGTCCACTCTACAGGGGACAGGGGGGGACTGAAGCTTTCTTT.